The present TCR beta chain was sequenced within a study of cytomegalovirus exposure and HLA in healthy donors. Study-level results: High sensitivity and specificity were reportedly achieved when the classifier diagnosed cytomegalovirus status. The study listed roughly 160 cytomegalovirus-associated TCR beta chains. Testing in vitro showed a few CMV-associated chains specific for CMV antigens.

Libraries were prepared by immunoSEQ multiplex PCR; TCRdb keeps only in-frame clonotypes and omits some of them. The table records over 200,000 clones, around 87% of them present only once. Germline CDR1 reads SGDLS; CDR2 reads YYNGEE. This CDR3 spans 14 amino acids. V was clipped by 2 bases and J by 7 bases, with 13 bases between them. Worth noting for this clone: The antigen remains undetermined.

The sample taken for sequencing was PBMCs. This TCR was recovered from a woman younger than 30 in good health and CMV-seronegative. The chain joins TRBV9 to TRBJ1-5; D is uncertain. The CDR3: CASSVGGSRQPQHF. In DNA form, the CDR3 reads TGTGCCAGCAGCGTCGGAGGTTCGAGACAGCCCCAGCATTTT.